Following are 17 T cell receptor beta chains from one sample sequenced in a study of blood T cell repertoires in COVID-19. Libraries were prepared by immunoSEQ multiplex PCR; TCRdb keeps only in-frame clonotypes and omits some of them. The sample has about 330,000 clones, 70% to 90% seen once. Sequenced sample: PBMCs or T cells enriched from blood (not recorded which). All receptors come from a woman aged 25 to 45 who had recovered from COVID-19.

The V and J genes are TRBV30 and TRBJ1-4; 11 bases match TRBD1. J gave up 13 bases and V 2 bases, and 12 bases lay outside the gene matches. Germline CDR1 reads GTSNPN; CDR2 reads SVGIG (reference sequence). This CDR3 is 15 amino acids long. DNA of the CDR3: TGTGCCTGGAGTAGACCCGGGACAGGGGGTTTGACACTGTTTTTT. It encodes CAWSRPGTGGLTLFF.

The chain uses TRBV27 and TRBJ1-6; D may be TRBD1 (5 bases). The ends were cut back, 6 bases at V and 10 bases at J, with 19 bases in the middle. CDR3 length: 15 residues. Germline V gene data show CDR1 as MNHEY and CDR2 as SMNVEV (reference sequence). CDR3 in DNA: TGTGCCAGCAGCCTAATACTTCAGGGATTATCACCCCTCCACTTT. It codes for CASSLILQGLSPLHF.

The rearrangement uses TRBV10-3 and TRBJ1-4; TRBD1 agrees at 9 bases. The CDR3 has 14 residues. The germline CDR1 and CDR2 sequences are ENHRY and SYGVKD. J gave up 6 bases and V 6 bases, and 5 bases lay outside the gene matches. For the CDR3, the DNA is TGTGCCATCAGCGCCGGGACAGGGTATGAAAAACTGTTTTTT. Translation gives CAISAGTGYEKLFF.

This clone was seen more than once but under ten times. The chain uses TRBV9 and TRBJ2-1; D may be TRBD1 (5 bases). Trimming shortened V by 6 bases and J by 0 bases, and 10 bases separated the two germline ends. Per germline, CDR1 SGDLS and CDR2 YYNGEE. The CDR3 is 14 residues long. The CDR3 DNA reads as TGTGCCAGCACCACAGACAGCTCCTACAATGAGCAGTTCTTC. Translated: CASTTDSSYNEQFF. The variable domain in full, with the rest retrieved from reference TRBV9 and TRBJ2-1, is DSGVTQTPKHLITATGQRVTLRCSPRSGDLSVYWYQQSLDQGLQFLIQYYNGEERAKGNILERFSAQQFPDLHSELNLSSLELGDSALYFCASTTDSSYNEQFFGPGTRLTVL.

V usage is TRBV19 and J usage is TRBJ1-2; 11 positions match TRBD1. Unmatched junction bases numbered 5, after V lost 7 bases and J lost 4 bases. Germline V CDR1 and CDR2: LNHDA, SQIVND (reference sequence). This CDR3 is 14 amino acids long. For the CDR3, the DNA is TGTGCCAGTACCCCGGGACAGGGGGGCTATGGCTACACCTTC. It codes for CASTPGQGGYGYTF.

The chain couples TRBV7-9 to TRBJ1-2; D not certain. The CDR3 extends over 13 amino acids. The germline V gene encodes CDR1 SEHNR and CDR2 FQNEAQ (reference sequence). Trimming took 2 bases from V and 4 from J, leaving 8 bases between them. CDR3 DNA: TGTGCCAGCAGCTTAAGAGGGATCTATGGCTACACCTTC. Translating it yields CASSLRGIYGYTF.

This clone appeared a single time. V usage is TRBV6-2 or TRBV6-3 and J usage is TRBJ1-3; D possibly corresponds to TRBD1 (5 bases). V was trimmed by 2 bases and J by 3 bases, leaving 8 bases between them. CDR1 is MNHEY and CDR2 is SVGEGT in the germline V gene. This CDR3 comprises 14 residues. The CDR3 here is CASSYVGGGNTIYF. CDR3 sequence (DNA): TGTGCCAGCAGTTACGTCGGGGGTGGAAACACCATATATTTT.

CDR3 bases: TGCGCCAGCAGCGAGACAAGCGGCGATCAGCCCCAGCATTTT. The encoded protein is CASSETSGDQPQHF. V gene TRBV5-1 combines with J gene TRBJ1-5; D is unresolved. The V gene lost 4 bases and the J gene lost 5 bases, with 13 bases spanning the gap. This CDR3 spans 14 amino acids. In germline, CDR1 is SGHRS, CDR2 YFSETQ.

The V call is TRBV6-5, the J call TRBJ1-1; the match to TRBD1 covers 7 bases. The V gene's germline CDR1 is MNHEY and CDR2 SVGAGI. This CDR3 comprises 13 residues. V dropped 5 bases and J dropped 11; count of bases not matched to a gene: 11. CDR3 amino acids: CASSKRDRAYAFF. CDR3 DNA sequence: TGTGCCAGCAGTAAACGAGACAGGGCCTACGCTTTCTTT.

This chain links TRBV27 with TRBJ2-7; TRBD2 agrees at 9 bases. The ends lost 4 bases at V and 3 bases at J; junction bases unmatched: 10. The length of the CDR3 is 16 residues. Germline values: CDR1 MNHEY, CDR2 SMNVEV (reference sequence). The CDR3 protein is CASSSHKASGDYEQYF. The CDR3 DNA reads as TGTGCCAGCAGTTCCCATAAGGCTAGCGGGGACTACGAGCAGTACTTC.

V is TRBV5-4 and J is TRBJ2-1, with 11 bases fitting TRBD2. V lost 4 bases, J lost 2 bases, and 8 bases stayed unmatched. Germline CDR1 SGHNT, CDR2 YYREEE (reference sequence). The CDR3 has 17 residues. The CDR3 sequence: CASSLALAGGTYNEQFF. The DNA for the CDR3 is TGTGCCAGCAGCCTGGCCCTAGCGGGGGGTACCTACAATGAGCAGTTCTTC. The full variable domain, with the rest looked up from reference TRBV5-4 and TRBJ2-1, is ETGVTQSPTHLIKTRGQQVTLRCSSQSGHNTVSWYQQALGQGPQFIFQYYREEENGRGNFPPRFSGLQFPNYSSELNVNALELDDSALYLCASSLALAGGTYNEQFFGPGTRLTVL.

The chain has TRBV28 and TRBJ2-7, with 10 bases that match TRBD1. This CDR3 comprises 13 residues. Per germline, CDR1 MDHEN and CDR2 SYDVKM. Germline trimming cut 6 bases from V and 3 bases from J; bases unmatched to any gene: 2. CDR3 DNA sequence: TGTGCCAGCAGGGGGACAGGGGTCTACGAGCAGTACTTC. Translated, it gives CASRGTGVYEQYF. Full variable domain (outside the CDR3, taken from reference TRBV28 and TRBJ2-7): DVKVTQSSRYLVKRTGEKVFLECVQDMDHENMFWYRQDPGLGLRLIYFSYDVKMKEKGDIPEGYSVSREKKERFSLILESASTNQTSMYLCASRGTGVYEQYFGPGTRLTVT.

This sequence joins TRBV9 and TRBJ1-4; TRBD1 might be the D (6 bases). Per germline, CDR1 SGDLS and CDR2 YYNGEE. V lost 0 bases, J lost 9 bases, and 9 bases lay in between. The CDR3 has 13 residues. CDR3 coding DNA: TGTGCCAGCAGCGTAGGGACAGCCAAAAAACTGTTTTTT. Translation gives CASSVGTAKKLFF.

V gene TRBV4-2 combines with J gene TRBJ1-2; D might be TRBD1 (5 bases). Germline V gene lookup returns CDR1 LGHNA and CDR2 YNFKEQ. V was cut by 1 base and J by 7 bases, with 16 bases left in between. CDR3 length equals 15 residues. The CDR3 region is CASSQVALEGLGYTF. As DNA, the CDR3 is TGTGCCAGCAGCCAAGTGGCGTTGGAGGGGCTTGGCTACACCTTC.

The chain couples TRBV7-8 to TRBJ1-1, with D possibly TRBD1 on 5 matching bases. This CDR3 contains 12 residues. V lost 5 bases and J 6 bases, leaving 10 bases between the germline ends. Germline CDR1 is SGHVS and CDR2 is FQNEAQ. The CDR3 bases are TGTGCCAGCAGCCCGGGGGGGTCTGAAGCTTTCTTT. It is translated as CASSPGGSEAFF.

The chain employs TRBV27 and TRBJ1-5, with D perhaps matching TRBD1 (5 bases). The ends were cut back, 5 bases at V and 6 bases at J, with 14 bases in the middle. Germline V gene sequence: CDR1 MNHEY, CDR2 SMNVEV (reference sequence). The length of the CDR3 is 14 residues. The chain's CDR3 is CASSQGYRSQPQHF. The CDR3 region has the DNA TGTGCCAGCAGTCAGGGTTATCGTAGTCAGCCCCAGCATTTT.

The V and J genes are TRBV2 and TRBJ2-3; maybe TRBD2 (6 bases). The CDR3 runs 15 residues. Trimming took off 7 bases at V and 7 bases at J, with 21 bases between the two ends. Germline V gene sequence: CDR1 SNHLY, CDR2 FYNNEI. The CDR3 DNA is TGTGCCAGCAATTCGGGAGTCCTGGAGTTGAATACGCAGTATTTT. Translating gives CASNSGVLELNTQYF.